This T cell receptor (beta chain) was captured by sequencing in a study of OX40 agonist ivuxolimab in advanced cancers. Study summary: Allowance was made for prior anti-PD-1, anti-PD-L1 or anti-CTLA-4 therapy, and 40% to 45% had some. Study findings and constraints: Low normalized clonal expansion also occurred in some nonresponding patients.

This clone was detected a few times. Its antigen remains unidentified. V was cut by 4 bases and J by 5 bases, with 9 bases left in between. Per germline, CDR1 MGHDK and CDR2 SYGVNS. The CDR3 runs to 13 residues. This table comes from immunoSEQ multiplex PCR, and its TCRdb copy is limited to in-frame clones, with some not included. The data contain around 74,000 clones, 80% to 95% of them singletons. Sampled blood was obtained at baseline, cycle 4 day 1, and cycle 7 day 1. This receptor was obtained from an adult with an advanced solid tumor such as melanoma, head and neck, liver or kidney cancer. The V and J genes are TRBV25-1 and TRBJ2-4, with D tentatively TRBD1 (6 bases). The sample consisted of CD4+ or CD8+ T cells sorted from blood, taken in a trial of the OX40 agonist ivuxolimab. The CDR3 sequence: CASSVQGQNIQYF. CDR3 nucleotides: TGTGCCAGCAGTGTACAGGGCCAAAACATTCAGTACTTC.